This passage covers 25 T cell receptor beta chains from one sample sequenced in a study of blood T cell repertoires in COVID-19. Only in-frame clones appear in the TCRdb table, and some are missing; sequencing was by immunoSEQ multiplex PCR. The repertoire holds roughly 290,000 clones, with 85% as singletons. Specimen: peripheral blood. These receptors all stem from a woman aged 45-60 years with active or convalescent COVID-19.

The rearrangement uses TRBV5-1 and TRBJ2-5; D possibly corresponds to TRBD2 (5 bases). V gave up 4 bases and J gave up 3 bases, with 10 bases separating them. CDR3 length equals 13 residues. The germline CDR1 and CDR2 sequences are SGHRS and YFSETQ. For the CDR3, the DNA is TGCGCCAGCAGCCTGGACTTGGAAGAGACCCAGTACTTC. This encodes CASSLDLEETQYF. Based on the CDR3 plus reference TRBV5-1 and TRBJ2-5, the full variable domain is KAGVTQTPRYLIKTRGQQVTLSCSPISGHRSVSWYQQTPGQGLQFLFEYFSETQRNKGNFPGRFSGRQFSNSRSEMNVSTLELGDSALYLCASSLDLEETQYFGPGTRLLVL.

The chain uses TRBV27 and TRBJ1-4; D gene uncertain. The CDR3 is 15 residues long. Trimming cost V 3 bases and J 8 bases, with 16 bases left between them. CDR1 is MNHEY and CDR2 is SMNVEV in the germline V gene (reference sequence). The CDR3 loop is CASSFAGSGREKLFF. CDR3 sequence (DNA): TGTGCCAGCAGTTTTGCGGGATCGGGGAGGGAAAAACTGTTTTTT.

The rearrangement links TRBV9 to TRBJ2-3; perhaps TRBD2 as D (7 bases). V shed 7 bases and J shed 1 base, with 19 bases lying between them. Germline-derived CDR1 and CDR2 are SGDLS and YYNGEE. This CDR3 is built from 16 residues. CDR3 sequence reads: CASGLRGGRGTDTQYF. CDR3 nucleotides: TGTGCCAGCGGACTGAGGGGGGGGCGCGGCACAGATACGCAGTATTTT.

This clone turned up a few times. The genes are TRBV14 and TRBJ2-3, with no clear D. Germline lookup yields CDR1 SGHDN and CDR2 FVKESK. V shed 1 base and J shed 2 bases, with 10 bases lying between them. This CDR3 has 15 residues. CDR3 loop: CASSQGDSFTDTQYF. CDR3 bases: TGTGCCAGCAGCCAAGGTGACTCCTTCACAGATACGCAGTATTTT.

This clone showed up just once. V gene TRBV7-9 combines with J gene TRBJ2-7; D uncertain. Trimming removed 2 bases from V and 2 bases from J, with 13 bases in between. The CDR3 contains 15 residues. CDR1 is SEHNR, CDR2 FQNEAQ, per germline (reference sequence). DNA for the CDR3: TGTGCCAGCAGCTTACTTCCTGGCAAAACCTACGAGCAGTACTTC. Translated, it gives CASSLLPGKTYEQYF.

CDR3 sequence: CASSREGGTEAFF. The CDR3 nucleotides are TGTGCCAGTAGTAGGGAAGGGGGTACTGAAGCTTTCTTT. The genes are TRBV19 and TRBJ1-1, with D perhaps TRBD1 (6 bases). The length of the CDR3 is 13 residues. V shed 4 bases and J shed 5 bases, with 11 bases lying between them. Per germline, CDR1 LNHDA and CDR2 SQIVND (reference sequence).

The chain couples TRBV18 to TRBJ2-1; D is possibly TRBD1 (5 bases). Germline-derived CDR1 and CDR2 are KGHSH and LQKENI. The CDR3 is 16 residues long. The CDR3 DNA reads TGTGCGAAAAGGGGAATAGGCACTCCTCCTTACAATGAGCAGTTCTTC. The encoded protein is CAKRGIGTPPYNEQFF.

This sequence joins TRBV7-8 and TRBJ2-7, with 8 bases matching TRBD2. The CDR3 has 13 residues. Per the germline V gene, CDR1 is SGHVS and CDR2 is FQNEAQ. V dropped 4 bases and J dropped 6; count of bases not matched to a gene: 5. The CDR3 is CASSSRLAREQYF. The CDR3 DNA reads TGTGCCAGCAGCTCCCGACTAGCGCGCGAGCAGTACTTC.

This clone was seen once. This chain joins TRBV2 and TRBJ1-6; no definite D call. V gave up 4 bases and J gave up 7 bases, with 8 bases separating them. The germline CDR1 and CDR2 sequences are SNHLY and FYNNEI. This CDR3 comprises 13 residues. CDR3 coding DNA: TGTGCCAGCAGTGGCAGTCAAAATTCACCCCTCCACTTT. Translation: CASSGSQNSPLHF. Full variable domain (outside the CDR3, taken from reference TRBV2 and TRBJ1-6): EPEVTQTPSHQVTQMGQEVILRCVPISNHLYFYWYRQILGQKVEFLVSFYNNEISEKSEIFDDQFSVERPDGSNFTLKIRSTKLEDSAMYFCASSGSQNSPLHFGNGTRLTVT.

The chain combines TRBV19 with TRBJ2-6, with D possibly being TRBD1 (5 bases). V lost 4 bases and J lost 4, with 11 bases in between. From germline, CDR1 is LNHDA and CDR2 SQIVND (reference sequence). The CDR3 is made up of 15 amino acids. The CDR3 DNA reads TGTGCCAGTAGTACTGGCCCAGGGGGGGCCAACGTCCTGACTTTC. As protein: CASSTGPGGANVLTF.

The genes are TRBV11-2 and TRBJ2-1; TRBD2 agrees at 7 bases. The germline CDR1 and CDR2 sequences are SGHAT and FQNNGV. V shed 1 base, J shed 0 bases, and the junction held 3 bases outside the gene matches. This CDR3 has 16 amino acids. The CDR3 is CASSLGGGSSYNEQFF. The CDR3, as DNA: TGTGCCAGCAGCTTAGGGGGGGGGAGCTCCTACAATGAGCAGTTCTTC.

The chain recombines TRBV5-1 with TRBJ2-1; 9 bases line up with TRBD1. Germline values: CDR1 SGHRS, CDR2 YFSETQ. CDR3 length equals 13 residues. Losses at the gene ends were 3 bases for V and 10 bases for J; bases not matched to a gene: 5. This chain's CDR3 is CASSSSDRGEQFF. For the CDR3, the DNA is TGCGCCAGCAGCTCATCGGACAGGGGCGAGCAGTTCTTC.

As for this clone: Within the sample, other DNA sequences also encode this same CDR3. V and J are TRBV15 and TRBJ2-7, with 9 bases aligning to TRBD1. The germline gives CDR1 LNHNV, CDR2 YYDKDF (reference sequence). The CDR3 extends over 14 amino acids. V lost 4 bases to trimming and J lost 2 bases; unmatched junction nucleotides: 3. The CDR3 DNA sequence: TGTGCCACCAGCAAGGACAGGGGTCCCTACGAGCAGTACTTC. It specifies CATSKDRGPYEQYF. The whole variable domain, remainder taken from reference TRBV15 and TRBJ2-7, is DAMVIQNPRYQVTQFGKPVTLSCSQTLNHNVMYWYQQKSSQAPKLLFHYYDKDFNNEADTPDNFQSRRPNTSFCFLDIRSPGLGDTAMYLCATSKDRGPYEQYFGPGTRLTVT.

The chain combines TRBV18 with TRBJ2-1; 12 bases are shared with TRBD2. Germline V gene sequence: CDR1 KGHSH, CDR2 LQKENI. The CDR3 sequence is 16 residues long. The V and J ends lost 2 bases and 4 bases, in that order; junction bases with no gene match: 3. The CDR3 nucleotides are TGTGCCAGCTCACCAACGACTAGCGGGAGTTACAATGAGCAGTTCTTC. Translating it yields CASSPTTSGSYNEQFF.

The chain is built from TRBV5-1 and TRBJ1-3; a possible D gene is TRBD1 (6 bases). Trimming took 0 bases from V and 7 from J, leaving 14 bases between them. The CDR3 consists of 15 residues. CDR1 and CDR2 (germline): SGHRS, YFSETQ. Written as DNA, the CDR3 is TGCGCCAGCAGCTTGGGACAGGCCCTGGGTAACACCATATATTTT. As protein: CASSLGQALGNTIYF.

This chain uses TRBV7-5 with TRBJ2-1; the table's D call TRBD1 went unverified against the DNA. TRBV7-5 is a listed pseudogene. The CDR3 totals 15 residues. The CDR3 protein is CVRSTRQGYYNEQFF. Here the CDR3 DNA reads TGTGTCAGAAGCACCCGCCAGGGGTACTACAATGAGCAGTTCTTC.

The chain joins TRBV30 to TRBJ2-4; D possibly corresponds to TRBD2 (6 bases). This CDR3 has 14 amino acids. Per the germline V gene, CDR1 is GTSNPN and CDR2 is SVGIG (reference sequence). Trimming stripped 2 bases from V and 7 bases from J, with 15 bases between. The CDR3: CAWSSPTRLNIQYF. The DNA of the CDR3 is TGTGCCTGGAGTTCACCGACTAGATTGAACATTCAGTACTTC.

This clone was observed a single time. The V gene is TRBV9, the J gene TRBJ1-2; TRBD1 matches 10 bases. The CDR3 runs to 16 residues. Germline loops: CDR1 SGDLS, CDR2 YYNGEE. V dropped 3 bases and J dropped 8; count of bases not matched to a gene: 13. CDR3 amino acids: CASSADDRGHYEGYTF. The CDR3 DNA is TGTGCCAGCAGCGCCGATGACAGGGGGCATTATGAAGGCTACACCTTC.

The V call is TRBV4-2, the J call TRBJ2-3, with 11 nucleotides matching TRBD2. J was trimmed by 4 bases and V by 4 bases; bases with no gene match: 10. This CDR3 comprises 17 residues. Per germline, CDR1 LGHNA and CDR2 YNFKEQ. The CDR3 DNA reads as TGTGCCAGCAGCCTCCCCCCCCTAGCGGGAGGCGCAGATACGCAGTATTTT. This codes for CASSLPPLAGGADTQYF.

The chain carries TRBV29-1 and TRBJ2-7; 11 nucleotides agree with TRBD2. The germline V gene has CDR1 SQVTM and CDR2 ANQGSEA. This CDR3 is 13 amino acids long. V lost 6 bases, J lost 2 bases, and 3 bases stayed unmatched. The CDR3 DNA reads as TGCAGCGTCCTTAGCGGGAGGGCCTACGAGCAGTACTTC. This translates into CSVLSGRAYEQYF.

The chain carries TRBV24-1 and TRBJ2-1, with TRBD2 matching over 13 bases. V lost 3 bases and J lost 9; bases outside the gene matches: 4. Germline-derived CDR1 and CDR2 are KGHDR and SFDVKD. The CDR3 covers 15 residues. CDR3 sequence reads: CATSDGLAGVSEQFF. Here the CDR3 DNA reads TGTGCCACCAGTGATGGACTAGCGGGAGTGAGTGAGCAGTTCTTC.

The chain carries TRBV5-1 and TRBJ1-3; TRBD1 agrees at 9 bases. V shed 0 bases and J 3 bases; nucleotides not matched to a gene: 10. CDR3 length: 18 residues. Looked up from germline, CDR1 is SGHRS and CDR2 is YFSETQ. As DNA, the CDR3 is TGCGCCAGCAGCTTGGAGGTCGGGGGACAGGGCAATGGAAACACCATATATTTT. Its protein is CASSLEVGGQGNGNTIYF.

The V call is TRBV5-1, the J call TRBJ2-7, with D possibly matching TRBD1 (5 bases). Looked up from germline, CDR1 is SGHRS and CDR2 is YFSETQ. Trimming shortened V by 3 bases and J by 6 bases, and 16 bases separated the two germline ends. This CDR3 region has 14 residues. For the CDR3, the DNA is TGCGCCAGCAGCTGGAACCCAGGGTACGGCGAGCAGTACTTC. Translation gives CASSWNPGYGEQYF. Based on the CDR3 plus reference TRBV5-1 and TRBJ2-7, the full variable domain is KAGVTQTPRYLIKTRGQQVTLSCSPISGHRSVSWYQQTPGQGLQFLFEYFSETQRNKGNFPGRFSGRQFSNSRSEMNVSTLELGDSALYLCASSWNPGYGEQYFGPGTRLTVT.

The chain couples TRBV7-3 to TRBJ2-1; D is unresolved. V was pared by 5 bases and J by 6 bases, with 11 bases between. Germline V gives CDR1 SGHTA, CDR2 FQGTGA. The CDR3 contains 13 residues. The CDR3 nucleotides are TGTGCCAGCAGCCCCCGTAATTCCAATGAGCAGTTCTTC. Its protein product is CASSPRNSNEQFF. Drawing the rest from reference TRBV7-3 and TRBJ2-1, the complete variable domain is GAGVSQTPSNKVTEKGKYVELRCDPISGHTALYWYRQSLGQGPEFLIYFQGTGAADDSGLPNDRFFAVRPEGSVSTLKIQRTERGDSAVYLCASSPRNSNEQFFGPGTRLTVL.

V usage is TRBV28 and J usage is TRBJ2-3; no firm D call. Trimming took off 3 bases at V and 4 bases at J, with 17 bases between the two ends. CDR1 MDHEN and CDR2 SYDVKM come from the germline V gene. The CDR3 has 16 residues. CDR3 nucleotide sequence: TGTGCCAGCAGTTTCGGCAGCCTTAGAGGCGCAGATACGCAGTATTTT. Its translation is CASSFGSLRGADTQYF.